This TCR beta chain was obtained from a study of T cell changes during pregnancy in multiple sclerosis. Method: immunoSEQ multiplex PCR; TCRdb's copy keeps in-frame clones and lacks some. The repertoire includes around 50,000 clones, 90% to 95% of them detected once, and around 4% sits in the top ten. Trimming cost V 2 bases and J 8 bases; bases outside gene matches: 7. This CDR3 is built from 15 residues. In germline, CDR1 is SGHRS, CDR2 YFSETQ. This clonotype originated in a female donor with multiple sclerosis, enrolled in a pregnancy study. The sequencing here drew on CD8+ T cells from peripheral blood mononuclear cells, taken in the first trimester of pregnancy. This chain uses TRBV5-1 with TRBJ2-1, with 10 positions matching TRBD2. The CDR3 sequence: CASSLSLAGADEQFF. The CDR3 DNA reads TGCGCCAGCAGCTTAAGCCTAGCGGGGGCCGATGAGCAGTTCTTC.